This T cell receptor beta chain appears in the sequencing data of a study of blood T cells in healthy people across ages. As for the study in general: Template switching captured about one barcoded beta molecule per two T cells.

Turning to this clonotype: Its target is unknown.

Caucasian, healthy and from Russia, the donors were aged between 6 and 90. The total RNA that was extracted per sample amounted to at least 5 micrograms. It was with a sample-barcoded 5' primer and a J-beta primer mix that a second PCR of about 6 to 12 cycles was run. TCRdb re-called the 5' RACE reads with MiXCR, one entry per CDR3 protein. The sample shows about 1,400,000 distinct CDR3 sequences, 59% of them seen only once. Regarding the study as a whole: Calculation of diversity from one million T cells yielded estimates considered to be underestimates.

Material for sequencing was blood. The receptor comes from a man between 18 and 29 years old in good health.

The CDR3 nucleotides are TGTGCCAGCAGAGAACGGGACTTAAGCACAGATACGCAGTATTTT. This translates into CASRERDLSTDTQYF. The chain is built from TRBV6-6 and TRBJ2-3; tentative D call: TRBD2 (6 bases). Germline V lookup: CDR1 MNHNY, CDR2 SVGAGI (reference sequence). Deletions cut 6 bases from V and 0 bases from J, with 13 bases between. The CDR3 totals 15 residues.